The TCR beta chain under discussion was sequenced for a study of T cell repertoires in aging, cancer and after chemotherapy. TCR beta rearrangements were amplified from peripheral blood genomic DNA. A mixed TRB-A/B primer pool amplified rearranged TRB by multiplex touch-down PCR. MiXCR, applied by TCRdb to the multiplex PCR reads, yields one record per CDR3 protein. The sample consists of approximately 2,200 distinct CDR3 sequences, 25% to 35% of them appearing once. The clonotype originates from a human donor with a solid tumor. Sequenced sample: blood.

For the CDR3, the DNA is TGTGCCAGCAGCTACCTGACAGTTGCCTGGACCCAGTACTTC. Its translation is CASSYLTVAWTQYF. The gene calls are TRBV11-2 and TRBJ2-5; a possible D gene is TRBD1 (5 bases). This CDR3 region has 14 residues. The V gene's germline CDR1 is SGHAT and CDR2 FQNNGV. V shed 4 bases and J shed 7 bases, with 16 bases lying between them.